These 12 T cell receptor beta chains originate from one sample sequenced in a study of CD8 T cells in Susac syndrome. An input of about 0.45 to 1 ug of RNA was subjected to reverse transcription using random hexamers. TCRdb re-called the immunoSEQ multiplex PCR reads with MiXCR, one entry per CDR3 protein. The sample lists about 190,000 distinct CDR3 sequences, around 95% seen once, with approximately 0.094% in the top ten. Material for sequencing was CD4+ T cells from PBMCs. These receptors came from a human donor in good health.

This chain joins TRBV18 and TRBJ2-7; TRBD1 agrees at 9 bases. CDR3 size: 15 residues. CDR1 and CDR2 (germline): KGHSH, LQKENI. The V and J ends lost 3 bases and 1 base, in that order; junction bases with no gene match: 4. CDR3 coding DNA: TGTGCCAGCTCACCGACAGGGGGGCCTTCCTACGAGCAGTACGTC. Its protein is CASSPTGGPSYEQYV.

This chain links TRBV30 with TRBJ2-7, with D unresolved. CDR1 and CDR2 (germline): GTSNPN, SVGIG (reference sequence). V lost 1 base to trimming and J lost 1 base, with 5 bases between them. The CDR3 covers 12 residues. CDR3: CAWSEGSYEQYV. CDR3 bases: TGTGCCTGGAGTGAAGGGTCCTACGAGCAGTACGTC.

The chain combines TRBV20-1 with TRBJ2-2; perhaps D is TRBD1 or TRBD2 (6 bases each). V was trimmed by 5 bases and J by 6 bases, leaving 16 bases between them. The germline V gene encodes CDR1 DFQATT and CDR2 SNEGSKA (reference sequence). The CDR3 spans 14 residues. The CDR3 reads CSAGGRFRAGELFF. The DNA of the CDR3 is TGCAGTGCTGGGGGGCGCTTTCGGGCCGGGGAGCTGTTTTTT.

This clonotype was found once. The chain couples TRBV15 to TRBJ2-1; D gene ambiguous. Trimming removed 0 bases from V and 6 bases from J, with 9 bases in between. The germline V gene has CDR1 LNHNV and CDR2 YYDKDF (reference sequence). The CDR3 loop spans 14 amino acids. The CDR3 coding sequence is TGTGCCACCAGCAGAGATCACCTATCCAATGAGCAGTTCTTC. Amino acids: CATSRDHLSNEQFF.

V is TRBV2 and J is TRBJ2-7; D uncertain. CDR3 length equals 15 residues. The V end lost 5 bases, the J end lost 1 base, and 15 bases lay between the germline ends. The germline V gene has CDR1 SNHLY and CDR2 FYNNEI. For the CDR3, the DNA is TGTGCCAGCAGTCCCGACATACCCCTGTCCTACGAGCAGTACTTC. It specifies CASSPDIPLSYEQYF.

V gene TRBV29-1 combines with J gene TRBJ2-3; 7 bases align to TRBD1. Looked up from germline, CDR1 is SQVTM and CDR2 is ANQGSEA. V lost 8 bases to trimming and J lost 1 base; unmatched junction nucleotides: 9. CDR3 length: 14 residues. The chain's CDR3 is CSLTGREGTDTQYF. The CDR3 DNA reads as TGCAGCTTGACAGGGCGCGAGGGCACAGATACGCAGTATTTT.

This clonotype was recorded only once. The chain uses TRBV24-1 and TRBJ1-2, with D possibly matching TRBD1 (5 bases). Germline CDR1 and CDR2: KGHDR and SFDVKD. This CDR3 spans 16 amino acids. The V gene lost 8 bases and the J gene lost 0 bases, with 18 bases spanning the gap. The CDR3 region has the DNA TGTGCCACCACCCTAGGGAGGGACTCCACTAACTATGGCTACACCTTC. Protein product: CATTLGRDSTNYGYTF.

This chain links TRBV20-1 with TRBJ2-3; 12 bases agree with TRBD2. Germline CDR1 and CDR2: DFQATT and SNEGSKA (reference sequence). This CDR3 spans 15 amino acids. Unmatched junction bases numbered 5, after V lost 4 bases and J lost 3 bases. CDR3: CSAITSGRFTDTQYF. Written as DNA, the CDR3 is TGCAGTGCTATAACTAGCGGGAGGTTTACAGATACGCAGTATTTT.

The chain recombines TRBV7-9 with TRBJ2-1; the D is unclear. The CDR3 consists of 12 residues. Germline CDR1 is SEHNR and CDR2 is FQNEAQ (reference sequence). The V end lost 3 bases, the J end lost 8 bases, and 8 bases lay between the germline ends. CDR3: CASSLVADEQFF. CDR3 coding DNA: TGTGCCAGCAGCTTGGTAGCAGATGAGCAGTTCTTC.

This clonotype is a singleton in its sample. The chain has TRBV18 and TRBJ2-2; D gene ambiguous. V lost 5 bases, J lost 3 bases, and 10 bases lay in between. This CDR3 is 14 amino acids long. In germline, CDR1 is KGHSH, CDR2 LQKENI. The CDR3 reads CASSWNGDTGELFF. The CDR3 DNA reads TGTGCCAGCTCATGGAATGGGGACACCGGGGAGCTGTTTTTT.

This clonotype has just one count. The chain is built from TRBV30 and TRBJ1-1; TRBD1 matches 7 bases. The CDR3 runs to 15 residues. Germline V gene data show CDR1 as GTSNPN and CDR2 as SVGIG (reference sequence). V lost 4 bases, J lost 5 bases, and 13 bases stayed unmatched. The CDR3 sequence is CAWTPGGQGRTEAFF. DNA of the CDR3: TGTGCCTGGACCCCAGGGGGGCAGGGGAGGACTGAAGCTTTCTTT. Looking up the rest from reference TRBV30 and TRBJ1-1 gives the full variable domain: SQTIHQWPATLVQPVGSPLSLECTVEGTSNPNLYWYRQAAGRGLQLLFYSVGIGQISSEVPQNLSASRPQDRQFILSSKKLLLSDSGFYLCAWTPGGQGRTEAFFGQGTRLTVV.

This chain connects TRBV5-4 to TRBJ2-7; D possibly corresponds to TRBD2 (5 bases). With 9 bases removed from V and 2 bases from J, the gap between germline ends came to 18 bases. CDR3 length equals 14 residues. CDR1 SGHNT and CDR2 YYREEE come from the germline V gene (reference sequence). The CDR3 sequence: CATSDRTRAYEQYV. DNA of the CDR3: TGTGCCACTTCAGATAGGACTCGAGCCTACGAGCAGTACGTC.